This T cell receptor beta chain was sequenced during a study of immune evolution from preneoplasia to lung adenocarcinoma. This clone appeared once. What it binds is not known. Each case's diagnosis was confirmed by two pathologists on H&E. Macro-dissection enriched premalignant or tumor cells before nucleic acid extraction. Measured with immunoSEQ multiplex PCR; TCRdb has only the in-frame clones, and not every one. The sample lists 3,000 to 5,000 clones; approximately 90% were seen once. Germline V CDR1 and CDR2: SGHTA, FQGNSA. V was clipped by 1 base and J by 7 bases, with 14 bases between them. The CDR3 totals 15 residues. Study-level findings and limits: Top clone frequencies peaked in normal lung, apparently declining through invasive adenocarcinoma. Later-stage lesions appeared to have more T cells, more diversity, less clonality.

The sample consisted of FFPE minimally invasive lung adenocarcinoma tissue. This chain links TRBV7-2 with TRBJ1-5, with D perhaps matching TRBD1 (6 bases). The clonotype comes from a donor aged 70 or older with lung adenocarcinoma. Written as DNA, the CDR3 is TGTGCCAGCAGCTTAGTTCCGGGGGCGGGGCAGCCCCAGCATTTT. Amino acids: CASSLVPGAGQPQHF.